The 20 T cell receptor beta chains presented below share a single source sample, sequenced in a study of identifying expanded T cells in peripheral blood. The repertoire was sequenced with immunoSEQ multiplex PCR; TCRdb's copy has only in-frame clones and lacks some. In the table there are about 86,000 clones, more than 75% of which are singletons. Sequences were obtained from blood. All receptors derive from a person between 18 and 69 years old in good health.

A single count supports this clone. The J gene is TRBJ2-1, the V gene TRBV27; D ambiguous. The CDR3 extends over 15 amino acids. Trimming pared 2 bases from V and 4 bases from J, leaving 12 bases between. Per the germline V gene, CDR1 is MNHEY and CDR2 is SMNVEV (reference sequence). CDR3 sequence reads: CASSLTRTNYNEQFF. The CDR3 DNA sequence: TGTGCCAGCAGTTTAACCCGGACCAATTACAATGAGCAGTTCTTC.

This sequence joins TRBV6-5 and TRBJ2-7; D may be TRBD1 (5 bases). CDR1 and CDR2 (germline): MNHEY, SVGAGI. Trimming cost V 5 bases and J 2 bases, with 13 bases left between them. The CDR3 contains 14 residues. DNA for the CDR3: TGTGCCAGCAGTGGGGCGTGGGGTCCCTACGAGCAGTACTTC. This encodes CASSGAWGPYEQYF.

The genes are TRBV14 and TRBJ2-5, with 9 bases matching TRBD1. The CDR3 is 13 amino acids. J gave up 5 bases and V 6 bases, and 4 bases lay outside the gene matches. The germline V gene encodes CDR1 SGHDN and CDR2 FVKESK. The CDR3 DNA reads as TGTGCCAGCAGACAACAGGGGGCCGAGACCCAGTACTTC. The encoded protein is CASRQQGAETQYF.

The chain carries TRBV10-3 and TRBJ1-1, with 8 bases identical to TRBD1. Per the germline V gene, CDR1 is ENHRY and CDR2 is SYGVKD. CDR3 size: 13 residues. V was clipped by 6 bases and J by 1 base; unmatched bases: 1. The CDR3 DNA sequence: TGTGCCATCAGAGGGACAGGGAACACTGAAGCTTTCTTT. Translation: CAIRGTGNTEAFF.

CDR3 sequence (DNA): TGTGCCAGCAGCTCCCGAAGGGACAGGGGGAATCAGCCCCAGCATTTT. It codes for CASSSRRDRGNQPQHF. V gene TRBV7-8 combines with J gene TRBJ1-5; 11 positions agree with TRBD1. CDR1 is SGHVS, CDR2 FQNEAQ, per germline. This CDR3 is 16 amino acids long. V lost 4 bases and J lost 4; bases outside the gene matches: 6.

The chain employs TRBV25-1 and TRBJ2-1; D may match TRBD1 or TRBD2 (6 bases each). Germline-derived CDR1 and CDR2 are MGHDK and SYGVNS. Trimming shortened V by 7 bases and J by 5 bases, and 15 bases separated the two germline ends. The CDR3 is 14 residues long. The CDR3 reads CASMRGDTNNEQFF. The CDR3 nucleotides read TGTGCCAGCATGAGGGGGGACACTAACAATGAGCAGTTCTTC.

The rearrangement uses TRBV11-2 and TRBJ2-3; D not certain. Trimming took 5 bases from V and 2 from J, leaving 5 bases between them. This CDR3 has 12 residues. Germline V gene data show CDR1 as SGHAT and CDR2 as FQNNGV. CDR3 DNA sequence: TGTGCCAGCAGCCTTATCACAGATACGCAGTATTTT. Residues: CASSLITDTQYF. Full variable domain (outside the CDR3, taken from reference TRBV11-2 and TRBJ2-3): EAGVAQSPRYKIIEKRQSVAFWCNPISGHATLYWYQQILGQGPKLLIQFQNNGVVDDSQLPKDRFSAERLKGVDSTLKIQPAKLEDSAVYLCASSLITDTQYFGPGTRLTVL.

This clone was detected only once. The chain combines TRBV4-3 with TRBJ1-1; D is possibly TRBD1 (5 bases). The CDR3 has 14 residues. Per the germline V gene, CDR1 is LGHNA and CDR2 is YSLEER. With 2 bases removed from V and 5 bases from J, the gap between germline ends came to 12 bases. The CDR3 DNA reads TGCGCCAGCAGCCAAAGGTCGGGGGAGACTGAAGCTTTCTTT. Its translation is CASSQRSGETEAFF.

The chain uses TRBV25-1 and TRBJ1-6, with a weak D call TRBD1 (5 bases). The germline V gene encodes CDR1 MGHDK and CDR2 SYGVNS. The CDR3 length is 15 residues. V lost 1 base and J 10 bases, leaving 14 bases between the germline ends. CDR3 protein: CASSEFRGKRSPLHF. The CDR3 bases are TGTGCCAGCAGTGAATTCCGGGGGAAACGATCACCCCTCCACTTT.

The J gene is TRBJ2-1, the V gene TRBV7-2; 7 bases align to TRBD1. The J segment lost 10 bases and the V segment lost 5 bases, leaving 8 bases of the junction unmatched. The CDR3 has 13 amino acids. Per germline, CDR1 SGHTA and CDR2 FQGNSA. CDR3 protein: CASSLQGIGEQFF. CDR3 bases: TGTGCCAGCAGCCTACAGGGGATAGGGGAGCAGTTCTTC.

The rearrangement joins TRBV27 to TRBJ2-5; the D is unclear. There are 13 residues in the CDR3. Germline CDR1 is MNHEY and CDR2 is SMNVEV (reference sequence). Between the trimmed V and J ends, which lost 0 bases and 2 bases, there was a span of 4 bases. This CDR3 is CASSLSFQETQYF. CDR3 nucleotides: TGTGCCAGCAGTTTATCGTTTCAAGAGACCCAGTACTTC.

The chain is built from TRBV27 and TRBJ1-1; tentatively, D is TRBD1 (5 bases). Per germline, CDR1 MNHEY and CDR2 SMNVEV (reference sequence). The CDR3 runs 14 residues. V shed 9 bases and J shed 4 bases, with 18 bases lying between them. The CDR3 protein is CASFKYRGATEAFF. The CDR3 DNA follows: TGTGCCAGTTTTAAGTATAGGGGAGCCACTGAAGCTTTCTTT.

The rearrangement joins TRBV5-4 to TRBJ1-5, with no clear D. The length of the CDR3 is 15 residues. Looked up from germline, CDR1 is SGHNT and CDR2 is YYREEE (reference sequence). V was shortened by 2 bases and J by 0 bases, with 9 bases between the two germline ends. CDR3 sequence: CASSLGGNSNQPQHF. The CDR3 nucleotides are TGTGCCAGCAGCTTAGGAGGAAATAGCAATCAGCCCCAGCATTTT.

The chain has TRBV5-1 and TRBJ1-2; tentatively, D is TRBD1 (5 bases). CDR1 is SGHRS and CDR2 is YFSETQ in the germline V gene. This CDR3 contains 14 residues. V lost 2 bases and J lost 4, with 12 bases in between. CDR3 DNA sequence: TGCGCCAGCAGCTTCTCGGGGGATTCCTATGGCTACACCTTC. Amino acid sequence: CASSFSGDSYGYTF.

This chain uses TRBV7-7 with TRBJ2-5; 8 bases map to TRBD1. The CDR3 has 14 residues. V shed 5 bases, J shed 5 bases, and the junction held 7 bases outside the gene matches. The germline CDR1 and CDR2 sequences are SSHAT and FNYEAQ (reference sequence). The CDR3, as DNA: TGTGCCAGCAGCCCAGGGGGCTGGGGGGAGACCCAGTACTTC. Its translation is CASSPGGWGETQYF.

This clone showed up just a few times. The gene calls are TRBV2 and TRBJ1-6; D not certain. Looked up from germline, CDR1 is SNHLY and CDR2 is FYNNEI. This CDR3 is 13 amino acids long. V lost 0 bases, J lost 9 bases, and 6 bases lay in between. The DNA of the CDR3 is TGTGCCAGCAGTGAAGCGCTTGGTTCACCCCTCCACTTT. It yields the protein CASSEALGSPLHF.

The rearrangement uses TRBV7-2 and TRBJ1-2, with D unresolved. The V end was cut by 5 bases, the J end by 0 bases, with 7 bases between. Germline CDR1 and CDR2: SGHTA and FQGNSA. CDR3 length: 13 amino acids. The CDR3 sequence: CASSSGANYGYTF. DNA for the CDR3: TGTGCCAGCAGCAGCGGTGCTAACTATGGCTACACCTTC.

The V and J genes are TRBV2 and TRBJ2-3; 14 bases fit TRBD2. Unmatched junction bases numbered 5, after V lost 8 bases and J lost 1 base. The germline gives CDR1 SNHLY, CDR2 FYNNEI. This CDR3 spans 16 amino acids. CDR3 in DNA: TGTGCCAGCTCGGGACTAGCGGGGGCGGGCACAGATACGCAGTATTTT. It specifies CASSGLAGAGTDTQYF.

This sequence joins TRBV19 and TRBJ2-5, with TRBD2 matching 7 bases. Germline trimming cut 3 bases from V and 2 bases from J; bases unmatched to any gene: 6. Germline CDR1 LNHDA, CDR2 SQIVND (reference sequence). This CDR3 has 15 amino acids. In nucleotides, the CDR3 is TGTGCCAGTAGTATCGGACTAGTCGGACAAGAGACCCAGTACTTC. This translates into CASSIGLVGQETQYF. Full variable domain (missing parts from reference TRBV19 and TRBJ2-5): DGGITQSPKYLFRKEGQNVTLSCEQNLNHDAMYWYRQDPGQGLRLIYYSQIVNDFQKGDIAEGYSVSREKKESFPLTVTSAQKNPTAFYLCASSIGLVGQETQYFGPGTRLLVL.

The genes are TRBV7-3 and TRBJ1-6; D gene ambiguous. The V gene lost 2 bases and the J gene lost 11 bases, with 16 bases spanning the gap. The CDR3 extends over 15 amino acids. The V gene's germline CDR1 is SGHTA and CDR2 FQGTGA. CDR3 in amino acids: CASSLGVTFTTPLHF. The CDR3 DNA is TGTGCCAGCAGCTTAGGAGTAACTTTTACGACACCCCTCCACTTT.